This T cell receptor beta chain was captured in a study of blood T cells in healthy people across ages (dated by TCRdb to 2013 to 2016). Study-level background: In model experiments, template switching captured roughly one uniquely barcoded TCR beta cDNA molecule for every two T cells. The study measured age-related changes in TCR beta repertoire diversity using deep sequencing normalized with unique cDNA molecular identifiers. Four age groups were formed from the donors: young (average approximately 17 years), middle-aged (just under 40), aged (about 62) and long-lived (less than 85). To avoid experimental bias, donors of different ages were distributed randomly across sequencing lanes. For two donors (one aged 18 to 30 and one aged 80 or older), the study analyzed two additional independent replicas of 1 million unique cDNA reads from the same blood draw. The paper's findings and limits, for the study overall: Bulk unsorted PBMC profiling prevented conclusive comparison of naive and antigen-experienced compartments. Donor CMV infection status was unknown, potentially confounding age-related changes in expanded clonotypes. Total diversity estimates from one million sequenced T cells were considered lower bounds and underestimates. Observed TCR beta diversity per million T cells fell roughly linearly with age, and a significant reduction was already apparent by age roughly 40. A strong correlation was found between observed TCR beta diversity and the percentage of naive T cells measured by flow cytometry. Compared with the aged group, the long-lived group had more naive CD4+ T cells, fewer expanded clones and increased TCR diversity, a pattern suggesting age selection.

With respect to this clonotype: No cognate antigen has been identified for it. The record has no base qualities; no much larger clone is one base away.

CDR1 and CDR2 are drawn from the germline V gene (reference sequence): MNHNY, SVGAGI. V is cut by 2 bases and J by 2 bases, and the space between the germline ends is 19 bases. Taken from cysteine to phenylalanine, the CDR3 has 17 residues. Kept here is only the CDR3 DNA, which spans 51 bases and is read in frame from base 1. Systemically healthy Caucasian individuals from Russia, about 38 in total and aged about 6 to 95 years, were included as donors. Around 10 milliliters of peripheral blood were collected from each donor into EDTA-treated Vacutainer tubes. Ficoll-Paque density-gradient centrifugation was used to isolate PBMCs, with at least 6 million obtained per sample. Total RNA was extracted from PBMCs with Trizol reagent, with at least 5 micrograms obtained per sample. The percentages of naive CD45RAhigh/CD27high T cells were determined by flow cytometry on a PBMC aliquot from every donor.

Library creation used 5' RACE. The run used an Illumina HiSeq 2500. A second PCR of roughly 6 to 11 cycles was performed with a sample-barcoded 5' primer and a J-beta primer mix. Each TCR beta cDNA molecule received a unique molecular identifier from a template-switch 5' adaptor carrying 12 random nucleotides. Each sample yielded at least 2.5 million CDR3-containing paired-end reads. All of the RNA was converted into first-strand cDNA using the Mint cDNA synthesis kit, with a TRBC-specific oligonucleotide serving as the primer. After uracil-DNA glycosylase treatment, a first 18-cycle PCR used universal primers M1SS and BC2_uni_R on all cDNA. As for the original processing: For normalization, 1 million high-quality reads were randomly selected from each sample, with every read carrying a distinct molecular identifier. Instead of being binned into consensus sequences, reads with shared molecular identifiers were discarded. MiTCR, with a Q25 quality threshold and the strictest error-elimination algorithm, was used for CDR3 identification, clonotype clustering and error correction. A nonparametric unseen species model using Euler transformation provided a lower-bound estimate of total TCR beta diversity. The public sequencing data were trimmed at Q25 with fastp and processed into clonotypes with MiXCR by TCRdb, which kept only in-frame beta chains. Rows with one shared CDR3 protein collapse into an entry with the most common genes and DNA. These V and J calls originate from TCRdb's pipeline instead of the authors' own analysis. In this sample the table shows roughly 1.4 million distinct CDR3 sequences, 59% of which occur a single time. More than 6% of the sample comes from the top ten.

This receptor was identified in a man aged 18 to 29 in good health. The sample consisted of blood. The chain is made from TRBV6-6 and TRBJ2-7, with a tentative D call of TRBD1 or TRBD2, each matching 6 bases. CDR3 protein: CASSYGGQGPSTYEQYF. The DNA sequence is given as TGTGCCAGCAGTTACGGGGGGCAGGGGCCAAGTACCTACGAGCAGTACTTC.